This T cell receptor (beta chain) stems from a study of T cell responses to AZD1222 COVID-19 vaccine. Findings and caveats of the study: Across the whole spike, CD4 TCRs peaked at regions 160-218 and 743-854. Clonal diversity was possibly underestimated; the donors were predominantly white British and more often female. Only after the peak T cell response were repertoires sampled.

Regarding this clone: Its specificity is unknown.

This CDR3 comprises 11 residues. Trimming left V 3 bases short and J 6 bases short, with 8 bases between. Looked up from germline, CDR1 is SQVTM and CDR2 is ANQGSEA. Profiling relied on immunoSEQ multiplex PCR, and the TCRdb table lists in-frame clones only, not all of them. This sample yields around 130,000 clones, of which roughly 88% are seen a single time; about 8.5% belongs to the top ten. Sequenced here: peripheral blood, sampled on day 0 of AZD1222 vaccination. The V and J genes are TRBV29-1 and TRBJ1-2, with TRBD1 as a possible D gene (6 bases). This sequence originates from an adult in good health. The CDR3 region is CSVDRGDGYTF. Written as DNA, the CDR3 is TGCAGCGTTGACAGGGGAGATGGCTACACCTTC.